Listed here are 20 T cell receptor beta chains from one sample, sequenced in a study of identical twins. TCRdb re-called the 5' RACE reads through MiXCR, storing one row per CDR3 protein. The data contain fewer than 550,000 distinct CDR3 sequences, roughly an eighth of them singletons. A further study also used this sample, focusing on yellow fever vaccine responses in identical twins.

The sequenced sample consisted of CD4+ T cells sorted from blood. Receptors were obtained from a woman aged 18-35 years in good health.

Only a few counts were recorded for this clonotype. The chain joins TRBV12-3 or TRBV12-4 to TRBJ1-6; weak D call: TRBD1 (6 bases). The CDR3 loop spans 14 amino acids. The ends were cut back, 5 bases at V and 5 bases at J, with 10 bases in the middle. The CDR3 sequence: CASSLGTNNSPLHF. In DNA form, the CDR3 reads TGTGCCAGCAGTCTTGGGACAAATAATTCACCCCTCCACTTT.

This clonotype was seen at least ten times. The chain combines TRBV5-1 with TRBJ2-1; 9 bases are shared with TRBD2. CDR1 and CDR2 from the germline V gene are SGHRS and YFSETQ. V shed 0 bases and J 6 bases; nucleotides not matched to a gene: 10. The CDR3 runs to 17 residues. For the CDR3, the DNA is TGCGCCAGCAGCTTGGTAGGGTCCGCGGGAGGGCCCAATGAGCAGTTCTTC. This gives the protein CASSLVGSAGGPNEQFF.

This clonotype was found many times. This chain connects TRBV7-8 to TRBJ2-2; D may correspond to TRBD1 or TRBD2 (5 bases each). The CDR3 runs to 13 residues. Germline CDR1 is SGHVS and CDR2 is FQNEAQ. With 4 bases removed from V and 4 bases from J, the gap between germline ends came to 7 bases. The CDR3 bases are TGTGCCAGCAGCTCAGGGAGCACCGGGGAGCTGTTTTTT. It translates to CASSSGSTGELFF.

The genes are TRBV7-3 and TRBJ2-5, with a possible D match to TRBD1 (6 bases). Trimming shortened V by 1 base and J by 3 bases, and 12 bases separated the two germline ends. In germline, CDR1 is SGHTA, CDR2 FQGTGA. CDR3 length equals 15 residues. The CDR3, as DNA: TGTGCCAGCAGCTTAATCACAGGGCCGGAAGAGACCCAGTACTTC. As protein: CASSLITGPEETQYF.

The rearrangement uses TRBV12-3 or TRBV12-4 and TRBJ2-3; D gene ambiguous. V was clipped by 6 bases and J by 6 bases, with 10 bases between them. The CDR3 covers 12 residues. CDR3 region: CASSRRVDTQYF. As DNA, the CDR3 is TGTGCCAGCAGCCGAAGGGTGGATACGCAGTATTTT.

There are a few counts of this clonotype. V is TRBV5-1 and J is TRBJ2-7; D uncertain. V was pared by 3 bases and J by 2 bases, with 15 bases between. The CDR3 covers 15 residues. The germline V gene encodes CDR1 SGHRS and CDR2 YFSETQ. CDR3 loop: CASSSWTGGPYEQYF. For the CDR3, the DNA is TGCGCCAGCAGCTCGTGGACGGGTGGACCCTACGAGCAGTACTTC.

This clonotype was counted many times. The rearrangement links TRBV4-2 to TRBJ1-2; possibly TRBD1 for D (5 bases). Trimming took 4 bases from V and 4 from J, leaving 10 bases between them. This CDR3 is built from 13 residues. CDR1 and CDR2 from the germline V gene are LGHNA and YNFKEQ. CDR3 sequence reads: CASSLVGGYGYTF. For the CDR3, the DNA is TGTGCCAGCAGCCTCGTGGGGGGCTATGGCTACACCTTC.

A word on this clonotype: The junction departs from germline at one end; a sequencing error may be responsible. This chain joins TRBV11-2 and TRBJ2-7; 8 bases fit TRBD2. There are 18 residues in the CDR3. The V gene's germline CDR1 is SGHAT and CDR2 FQNNGV. CDR3 region: CASSFQPQPSGLADTPNF. The CDR3 DNA follows: TGTGCCAGCAGCTTCCAACCGCAACCCTCAGGACTAGCAGACACCCCGAACTTC.

This chain links TRBV5-4 with TRBJ2-7; weak D call: TRBD1 (6 bases). CDR3 size: 15 residues. Trimming pared 2 bases from V and 1 base from J, leaving 13 bases between. CDR1 and CDR2 (germline): SGHNT, YYREEE (reference sequence). The CDR3 loop reads CASSLDRNPSYEQYF. The CDR3, as DNA: TGTGCCAGCAGCTTAGACAGGAATCCGTCCTACGAGCAGTACTTC.

This clonotype was recorded a few times. The V and J genes are TRBV7-2 and TRBJ2-1, with 7 bases lining up with TRBD1. Trimming removed 5 bases from V and 1 base from J; junction bases left unmatched: 5. Germline V gives CDR1 SGHTA, CDR2 FQGNSA. CDR3 length: 15 amino acids. The CDR3 DNA sequence: TGTGCCAGCAGCCAGACAGGGACGTCCTACAATGAGCAGTTCTTC. Encoded protein: CASSQTGTSYNEQFF.

This clonotype was detected only a few times. The chain has TRBV3-1 and TRBJ2-1; D is unresolved. The germline gives CDR1 LGHDT, CDR2 YNNKEL (reference sequence). V was shortened by 0 bases and J by 0 bases, with 9 bases between the two germline ends. The CDR3 sequence is 16 residues long. CDR3 region: CASSQDKPSSYNEQFF. The DNA for the CDR3 is TGTGCCAGCAGCCAAGATAAGCCCAGCTCCTACAATGAGCAGTTCTTC.

This chain links TRBV12-3 or TRBV12-4 with TRBJ2-7; tentative D call: TRBD2 (5 bases). This CDR3 region has 14 residues. V was pared by 3 bases and J by 6 bases, with 15 bases between. CDR3 residues: CASSFVEFEGEQYF. The CDR3 nucleotides are TGTGCCAGCAGTTTTGTGGAATTTGAGGGCGAGCAGTACTTC.

The chain's CDR3 is CASSARTSGFTDTQYF. The CDR3 nucleotides read TGTGCCAGCAGCGCCCGGACTAGCGGATTCACAGATACGCAGTATTTT. This sequence joins TRBV9 and TRBJ2-3, with 10 nucleotides matching TRBD2. Germline values: CDR1 SGDLS, CDR2 YYNGEE. After removal of 3 bases from V and 2 bases from J, the junction contained 6 bases not matched to a gene. The CDR3 contains 16 residues.

The V call is TRBV20-1, the J call TRBJ2-1; perhaps TRBD2 as D (5 bases). CDR3 size: 12 residues. Germline values: CDR1 DFQATT, CDR2 SNEGSKA (reference sequence). The V end lost 0 bases, the J end lost 8 bases, and 8 bases lay between the germline ends. The CDR3 DNA reads TGCAGTGCTAGAGATCGGGGTTATGAGCAGTTCTTC. Its translation is CSARDRGYEQFF.

Note on this clonotype: The limits of the CDR3 on the DNA are not certain, so only TCRdb's listed CDR3 is given. The chain links TRBV7-5 to TRBJ2-7; no DNA check was done on the table's D call, TRBD2. TRBV7-5 is a recognized pseudogene. Both ends counted, the CDR3 spans 16 residues. The CDR3 here is CISVPEIGPGAYEQYF.

This clonotype was seen a few times. The V call is TRBV11-2, the J call TRBJ2-1; 9 nucleotides agree with TRBD2. The length of the CDR3 is 18 residues. Germline CDR1 and CDR2: SGHAT and FQNNGV. V dropped 0 bases and J dropped 2; count of bases not matched to a gene: 8. CDR3 residues: CASSLDFGGGAAYNEQFF. As DNA, the CDR3 is TGTGCCAGCAGCTTAGATTTTGGCGGGGGGGCCGCCTACAATGAGCAGTTCTTC.

V and J are TRBV19 and TRBJ2-1, with D perhaps given as TRBD1 or TRBD2 (8 bases each). CDR1 and CDR2 (germline): LNHDA, SQIVND (reference sequence). The CDR3 runs to 17 residues. V was cut by 3 bases and J by 7 bases, with 22 bases left in between. CDR3 in DNA: TGTGCCAGTAGTATCGGGAGGGGAGACAGGGGCGGGAATGAGCAGTTCTTC. Translated, it gives CASSIGRGDRGGNEQFF.

The sample holds many counts of this clonotype. The chain carries TRBV5-1 and TRBJ2-1; TRBD2 might be the D (5 bases). V was shortened by 1 base and J by 5 bases, with 13 bases between the two germline ends. There are 15 residues in the CDR3. Per germline, CDR1 SGHRS and CDR2 YFSETQ. CDR3 DNA sequence: TGCGCCAGCAGCTTGTCCCTAGCAAAAAACAATGAGCAGTTCTTC. This gives the protein CASSLSLAKNNEQFF.

The V and J genes are TRBV2 and TRBJ2-1; D gene ambiguous. The CDR3 covers 14 residues. Germline CDR1 SNHLY, CDR2 FYNNEI. V was cut by 7 bases and J by 0 bases, with 10 bases left in between. CDR3 nucleotide sequence: TGTGCCAGCACTGTTTCGGGCTCCTACAATGAGCAGTTCTTC. Translated: CASTVSGSYNEQFF.

This clonotype was detected only a few times. The chain carries TRBV15 and TRBJ2-1; D gene unclear. Germline CDR1 LNHNV, CDR2 YYDKDF (reference sequence). This CDR3 is 14 amino acids long. V lost 0 bases to trimming and J lost 6 bases, with 9 bases between them. CDR3 in DNA: TGTGCCACCAGCAGAGAAGGAAAGGGCAATGAGCAGTTCTTC. It codes for CATSREGKGNEQFF.